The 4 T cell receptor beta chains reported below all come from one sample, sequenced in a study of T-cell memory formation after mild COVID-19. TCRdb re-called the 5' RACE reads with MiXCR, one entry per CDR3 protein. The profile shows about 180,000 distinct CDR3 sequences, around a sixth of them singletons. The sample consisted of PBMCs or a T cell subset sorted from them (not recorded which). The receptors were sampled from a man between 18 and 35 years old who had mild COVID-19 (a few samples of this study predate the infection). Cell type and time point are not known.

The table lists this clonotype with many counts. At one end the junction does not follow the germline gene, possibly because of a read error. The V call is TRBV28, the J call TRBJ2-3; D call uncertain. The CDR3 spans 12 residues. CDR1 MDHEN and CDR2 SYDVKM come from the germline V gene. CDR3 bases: TGCGCCAGCAGCCCGCGTGGGGATACGCAGTATTTT. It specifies CASSPRGDTQYF.

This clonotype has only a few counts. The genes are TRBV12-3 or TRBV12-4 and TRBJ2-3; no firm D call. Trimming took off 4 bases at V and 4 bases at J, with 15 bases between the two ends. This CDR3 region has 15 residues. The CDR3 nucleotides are TGTGCCAGCAGTTCGGCGGCGCCCCCCGCAGATACGCAGTATTTT. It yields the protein CASSSAAPPADTQYF.

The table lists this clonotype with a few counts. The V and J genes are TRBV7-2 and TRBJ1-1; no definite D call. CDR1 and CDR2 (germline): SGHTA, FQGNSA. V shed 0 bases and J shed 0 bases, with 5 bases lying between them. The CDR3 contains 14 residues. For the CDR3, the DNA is TGTGCCAGCAGCTTAGCTGGGGTGAACACTGAAGCTTTCTTT. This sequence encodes CASSLAGVNTEAFF.

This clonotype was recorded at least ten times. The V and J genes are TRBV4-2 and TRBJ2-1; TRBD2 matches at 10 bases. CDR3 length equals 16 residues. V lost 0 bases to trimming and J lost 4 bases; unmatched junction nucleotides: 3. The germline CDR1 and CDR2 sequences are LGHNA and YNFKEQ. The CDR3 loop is CASSQDPAGGYNEQFF. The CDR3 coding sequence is TGTGCCAGCAGCCAAGATCCAGCGGGGGGGTACAATGAGCAGTTCTTC.